The next 10 T cell receptor beta chains were all read from a single sample in a study of shared clonotypes between healthy human individuals. TCRdb keeps only in-frame clones here, not all; method: immunoSEQ multiplex PCR. In the table there are millions of clones, about 92% of which are singletons. Cells designated naive CD8 were CD45RO-negative and were positively selected for CCR7, with terminally differentiated effector memory CD45RA+ cells excluded. Material for sequencing was naive CD8+ T cells from PBMCs. These receptors came from a man aged 18 to 29 in good health. Some clones in this sample may be carry-over from other donors' samples.

The chain carries TRBV4-1 and TRBJ1-2; D perhaps matches TRBD1 (6 bases). CDR1 MGHRA and CDR2 YSYEKL come from the germline V gene. Trimming pared 4 bases from V and 7 bases from J, leaving 16 bases between. CDR3 length: 14 amino acids. CDR3 loop: CASSPGAGAPGYTF. For the CDR3, the DNA is TGCGCCAGCAGCCCCGGGGCAGGGGCGCCTGGCTACACCTTC.

Note on this clone: Other nucleotide sequences from this sample produce the same CDR3. The chain is built from TRBV28 and TRBJ2-1; no clear D gene. The CDR3 has 15 amino acids. CDR1 is MDHEN, CDR2 SYDVKM, per germline. Trimming cost V 3 bases and J 0 bases, with 9 bases left between them. In DNA, the CDR3 is TGTGCCAGCAGTTTTTTGGGCGTCTCCTACAATGAGCAGTTCTTC. Translated, it gives CASSFLGVSYNEQFF.

The count of this clone is one. This chain joins TRBV5-1 and TRBJ2-5; TRBD1 matches at 7 bases. There are 15 residues in the CDR3. The trim removed 2 bases at V and 1 base at J, leaving 5 bases unmatched. The germline V gene has CDR1 SGHRS and CDR2 YFSETQ. In nucleotides, the CDR3 is TGCGCCAGCAGCTTATCAGGACAGGTCCAAGAGACCCAGTACTTC. Its protein is CASSLSGQVQETQYF.

Turning to this clone: Other DNA sequences in the sample encode the same CDR3. This chain uses TRBV27 with TRBJ2-7; D unresolved. Germline lookup yields CDR1 MNHEY and CDR2 SMNVEV (reference sequence). Trimming cost V 3 bases and J 2 bases, with 8 bases left between them. The CDR3 is 13 amino acids. CDR3 region: CASSLGGTYEQYF. CDR3 in DNA: TGTGCCAGCAGTTTGGGTGGTACCTACGAGCAGTACTTC.

The sample holds one count of this clone. The DNA for the CDR3 is TGTGCCAGCAGCCAACGGATCAGCGGGAGGTGGGGCGAGCAGTTCTTC. Translation: CASSQRISGRWGEQFF. J is TRBJ2-1 and V is TRBV11-3; TRBD2 matches 9 bases. The germline V gene encodes CDR1 SGHNT and CDR2 YENEEA. The CDR3 totals 16 residues. V lost 5 bases, J lost 10 bases, and 15 bases stayed unmatched.

The chain combines TRBV4-2 with TRBJ2-1; maybe TRBD2 (6 bases). Germline lookup yields CDR1 LGHNA and CDR2 YNFKEQ. V lost 4 bases and J lost 8, with 12 bases in between. CDR3 length: 13 residues. The CDR3 reads CASSPRDFDEQFF. The CDR3 DNA is TGTGCCAGCAGCCCGCGGGATTTCGATGAGCAGTTCTTC.

The rearrangement links TRBV5-5 to TRBJ1-3; 7 bases match TRBD1. Germline CDR1 reads SGHKS; CDR2 reads YYEKEE (reference sequence). The CDR3 has 16 amino acids. Germline trimming cut 4 bases from V and 0 bases from J; bases unmatched to any gene: 7. Here the CDR3 reads CASSKGDRNSGNTIYF. DNA for the CDR3: TGTGCCAGCAGCAAGGGGGACAGAAACTCTGGAAACACCATATATTTT.

The V gene is TRBV4-1, the J gene TRBJ1-2, with D tentatively TRBD1 (6 bases). With 5 bases removed from V and 1 base from J, the gap between germline ends came to 23 bases. The CDR3 contains 18 residues. Per germline, CDR1 MGHRA and CDR2 YSYEKL. As DNA, the CDR3 is TGCGCCAGCAGCTTCGAAGGGGGATCCCGCCCCATTAACTATGGCTACACCTTC. Amino acid sequence: CASSFEGGSRPINYGYTF.

V is TRBV27 and J is TRBJ2-1; the D gene is possibly TRBD1 (6 bases). Germline CDR1 reads MNHEY; CDR2 reads SMNVEV (reference sequence). Trimming cost V 3 bases and J 3 bases, with 15 bases left between them. This CDR3 has 16 amino acids. DNA for the CDR3: TGTGCCAGCAGTTTCGGCCAGGGGTCGTTCTACAATGAGCAGTTCTTC. Translated, it gives CASSFGQGSFYNEQFF.

The rearrangement links TRBV19 to TRBJ1-2; D remains unclear. There are 13 residues in the CDR3. The germline V and J ends were trimmed by 7 bases and 4 bases, with 13 bases remaining between them. Germline loops: CDR1 LNHDA, CDR2 SQIVND (reference sequence). As DNA, the CDR3 is TGTGCCAGTACCCCTCGGGGTACCTATGGCTACACCTTC. This gives the protein CASTPRGTYGYTF.